Given below is one T cell receptor beta chain in context. Its antigen is unknown. The data were obtained in a study of shared clonotypes between healthy human individuals. Study details: The study drew on two women and three men aged 18 to 49 as donors. Overall study findings and caveats: Among non-shared clonotypes, generation probabilities were lower than among those shared by all four donors.

Data came from immunoSEQ multiplex PCR; TCRdb stores just in-frame clones and leaves some out. This table has roughly 850,000 clones, around 96% appearing once. Only CD45RO-negative cells positively selected for CCR7 counted as naive CD8 cells, so terminally differentiated effector memory CD45RA+ cells were excluded. From germline, CDR1 is MNHNY and CDR2 SVGAGI (reference sequence). V lost 0 bases to trimming and J lost 4 bases, with 15 bases between them. The CDR3 extends over 16 amino acids. The rearrangement joins TRBV6-6 to TRBJ1-1; no definite D call. This sequence originates from a man in his thirties or forties in good health. Source material: naive CD8+ T cells sorted from blood. The CDR3: CASSYSTKDPGTEAFF. Written as DNA, the CDR3 is TGTGCCAGCAGTTACTCGACTAAAGACCCAGGCACTGAAGCTTTCTTT.